This T cell receptor beta chain was recovered during a study of response to subunit inactivated influenza vaccine. Study-wide findings and caveats: Each seasonal flu vaccination may recruit only limited new T cells, authors suggested.

TCRdb reanalysed the RT-PCR reads using MiXCR and keeps one entry per CDR3 protein. The table lists about 570,000 distinct CDR3 sequences, around 11% of them singletons, with around 10% in the top ten. This clonotype came up many times. Its antigen is unidentified. These data also featured in a second study, about T cells expressing NK-cell markers. According to that study: It was by 5'RACE template switching with UMIs that TCR beta cDNA was made.

The sample here was PBMCs from blood, taken on the day of vaccination. This clonotype was sampled from a man aged 50-59 years who received an inactivated influenza vaccine.

The CDR3 nucleotides are TGTGCCATCAGTGGAAGTGGCGAGACCCAGTACTTC. This codes for CAISGSGETQYF. The chain is built from TRBV10-3 and TRBJ2-5; D is unclear. Germline values: CDR1 ENHRY, CDR2 SYGVKD. V shed 4 bases and J shed 5 bases, with 8 bases lying between them. The CDR3 sequence is 12 residues long.